This T cell receptor beta chain was identified during a study of beta chain features in type 1 diabetes. Study-wide context: All of the samples together had over 90 million sorted cells examined.

Whole-study findings and limits: Type 1 diabetes patients had TCRB CDR3s that were shorter (moderately but significantly so) in all four CD4+ subsets. Fewer junction insertions and more nucleotide deletions appeared in type 1 diabetes patients.

V shed 6 bases and J 4 bases; nucleotides not matched to a gene: 11. This CDR3 has 16 residues. Per the germline V gene, CDR1 is MDHEN and CDR2 is SYDVKM. This clone was detected a few times. The antigen is undetermined. Isolated RNA was reverse transcribed in full, so expressed TCRB transcripts were sequenced. Here immunoSEQ multiplex PCR was the method, and the copy in TCRdb shows in-frame clones only, minus some. The sample has 150,000 or so clones, roughly 9.3% seen once. A single heparinised draw of roughly 100 mL on average was taken per donor. The chain links TRBV28 to TRBJ2-2; 7 nucleotides line up with TRBD1. The sequenced material came from central memory CD4+ T cells from blood. This receptor was obtained from a woman aged 40-49 years in good health. CDR3 in DNA: TGTGCCAGCAGCGAAACCACAGGGGTAGGCACCGGGGAGCTGTTTTTT. Residues: CASSETTGVGTGELFF.